What follows describes a single TCR beta chain. This clonotype was counted between two and nine times. Its antigen specificity is not known. A read error may produce the germline difference seen at one junction end. TCR beta CDR3 regions were amplified from RNA transcripts. The TCR CDR3 was subjected to a first round of RT-PCR using the HTBI primer set and the Qiagen OneStep RT-PCR kit. The libraries were constructed in a second round of multiplex PCR and then size-selected and purified. Libraries were sequenced paired-end with 100 bp reads on an Illumina HiSeq2000. Turning to the authors' computational methods: Raw data were processed with SOAPnuke, discarding reads with adapters, uncalled bases, mean Phred below 15, or no exact constant-primer or identifier match. COPE v1.2.5 was used to merge high-quality paired reads, and clonotypes were defined as unique nucleotide sequences. MiTCR v1.1 was used to align the clonotypes against IMGT TRBV, TRBD and TRBJ reference segments. The analysis was restricted to V-J combinations with a frequency above 0.0001, which together covered about 99% of the repertoires. A TCS score was defined as the ratio of F50 (clonal expansion) to E x V (chaos), with BLOSUM62-based TCRdist applied between CDR3 peptides within each V-J. Welch's t-statistics and random forest reduced roughly 540 V-J features to 13, which were used in a naive Bayes classifier (R e1071). In-frame beta chains were kept once TCRdb had trimmed the public reads at Q25 with fastp and called clones with MiXCR. Rows merge per CDR3 protein into single entries with the most common DNA and genes. TCRdb, not the authors, supplied the V and J calls. Within this sample are more than 500,000 distinct CDR3 sequences, with roughly 16% of them counted one time only. 3.8% of the sample belongs to the ten largest clones.

The CDR3 runs 17 residues from the cysteine to the phenylalanine. The read is trimmed to its CDR3 DNA, 51 bases read in frame from base 1. From the germline V gene, CDR1 is SGHTA and CDR2 is FQGTGA. These data belong to a study of T cells in Graves' hyperthyroidism and ophthalmopathy (dated by TCRdb to about 2019). For context, the study as a whole: Peripheral blood was collected at initial diagnosis, before any treatment. To identify TCR V-J signatures that set the groups apart, the researchers used a discovery cohort of about a hundred patients, made up of under 50 with Graves' ophthalmopathy and about 55 with stable Graves' hyperthyroidism. Following sampling, methimazole starting at 30 mg daily was given to hyperthyroidism patients, and high-dose intravenous methylprednisolone was given to ophthalmopathy patients. According to the paper, TCR Vbeta CDR3 sequencing was carried out on 120 to 150 peripheral blood samples, which came from approximately 41 ophthalmopathy, 70 to 80 hyperthyroidism and roughly 17 progressor patients. Whether ophthalmopathy could be predicted prospectively was tested in an independent validation cohort made up of about 20 hyperthyroidism patients plus 17 patients who later progressed to ophthalmopathy. The study also compared thyroid tissue and blood T-cell repertoires from several Graves' hyperthyroidism patients. For training and testing, the 100 or so patients in the discovery cohort were randomly divided in a 7:3 ratio.

The research as a whole found: Most expanded thyroid clonotypes (frequency above 0.001) were also found in blood, which suggests that blood repertoires may mirror thyroid immune responses. Ophthalmopathy was separated from stable hyperthyroidism by a 13 V-J signature model, with 85% to 90% sensitivity and 81% to 82% specificity obtained in cross-validation and 80%/75% obtained in testing. No statistical method was used to fix the sample size in advance, and group allocation was not hidden from the investigators. In validation, the model predicted progression to ophthalmopathy with roughly 70% sensitivity and around 72% specificity, a median of 6.5 months before onset.

Graves' hyperthyroidism was defined as stable when no progression to ophthalmopathy occurred over 18 months of follow-up. Hyperthyroidism patients were aged 18 to 65 years and newly diagnosed, with disease duration of less than 2 months. Patients with uncontrolled infections, other autoimmune diseases, pregnancy or lactation were excluded. Clinical symptoms, serum thyroxine and TRAb, thyroid ultrasound, and orbital computed tomography formed the basis for the diagnoses. PBMCs were isolated from about 10 ml of fresh peripheral blood by Ficoll-Paque density gradient centrifugation. Trizol reagent was used to extract total RNA, and RNA quality was then checked on an Agilent 2100 Bioanalyzer.

The sequence came from a woman in her 30s with Graves' hyperthyroidism. This sequence uses TRBV7-3 and TRBJ1-4, with TRBD1 tentatively as D gene (6 bases match). Sequencing was carried out using blood. The sequenced DNA is TGTGCCAGCAGCTTGCGGACAGAGCTAACAACTAATGAAGAACTGTTTTTT. Translated, this is CASSLRTELTTNEELFF.